This T cell receptor (beta chain) was found in a study of cytomegalovirus exposure and HLA in healthy donors. Deletions cut 1 base from V and 8 bases from J, with 19 bases between. The CDR3 length is 16 residues. CDR1 is SGHRS and CDR2 is YFSETQ in the germline V gene. The study ran its PCR with 60 Vbeta and 13 Jbeta primers. Method: immunoSEQ multiplex PCR; TCRdb's copy keeps in-frame clones and lacks some. The sample holds about 140,000 clones, 73% seen once. The chain combines TRBV5-1 with TRBJ2-1; the D is unclear. The specimen sequenced was PBMCs. The sequence came from a middle-aged woman in good health and CMV-seronegative. The DNA for the CDR3 is TGCGCCAGCAGCTTGAACTCGCGTGCAACGTTCGATGAGCAGTTCTTC. Translation: CASSLNSRATFDEQFF.